The next 18 T cell receptor beta chains were all read from a single sample in a study of PD-L1 blockade in urothelial cancer. Method: immunoSEQ multiplex PCR; TCRdb's copy keeps in-frame clones and lacks some. The table records 70,000 to 75,000 clones, around 90% of them present only once. Sequencing was performed on PBMCs, taken around atezolizumab (anti-PD-L1) treatment. The source is a man in his 60s with urothelial cancer.

This chain connects TRBV5-6 to TRBJ2-1, with TRBD1 identical over 11 bases. Trimming at V came to 3 bases and at J to 4 bases, leaving 3 bases not matched to a gene. The germline CDR1 and CDR2 sequences are SGHDT and YYEEEE. CDR3 length equals 15 residues. This CDR3 reads CASSWGQGGYNEQFF. The CDR3 DNA follows: TGTGCCAGCAGCTGGGGACAGGGGGGGTACAATGAGCAGTTCTTC.

J is TRBJ2-7 and V is TRBV5-1; D is possibly TRBD1 (6 bases). This CDR3 has 12 amino acids. Germline CDR1 and CDR2: SGHRS and YFSETQ. The germline V and J ends were trimmed by 4 bases and 5 bases, with 10 bases remaining between them. CDR3 protein: CASSPDRNEQYF. DNA of the CDR3: TGCGCCAGCAGCCCGGACAGAAACGAGCAGTACTTC.

This rearrangement joins TRBV19 to TRBJ2-5; 9 bases are shared with TRBD1. This CDR3 is built from 14 residues. Per the germline V gene, CDR1 is LNHDA and CDR2 is SQIVND (reference sequence). J was trimmed by 2 bases and V by 3 bases; bases with no gene match: 1. The CDR3 is CASSMDRGQETQYF. DNA of the CDR3: TGTGCCAGTAGTATGGACAGGGGTCAAGAGACCCAGTACTTC.

The chain couples TRBV5-1 to TRBJ2-5, with 8 bases aligning to TRBD1. This CDR3 comprises 15 residues. V was clipped by 2 bases and J by 4 bases; unmatched bases: 7. Germline CDR1 reads SGHRS; CDR2 reads YFSETQ. CDR3 protein: CASSFTGGGGETQYF. CDR3 nucleotide sequence: TGCGCCAGCAGCTTTACAGGGGGTGGCGGAGAGACCCAGTACTTC.

This clone was counted a single time. The junction departs from the called germline gene at one end, perhaps through a read error. CDR3 nucleotide sequence: TGTACCAGCAGTTCGGACAGCAAAAATCAGCCCCAGCATTTT. It translates to CTSSSDSKNQPQHF. V usage is TRBV6-5 and J usage is TRBJ1-5; D is perhaps TRBD1 (6 bases). This CDR3 region has 14 residues. Germline CDR1 is MNHEY and CDR2 is SVGAGI.

The chain carries TRBV5-1 and TRBJ2-3; 10 bases fit TRBD2. CDR1 and CDR2 from the germline V gene are SGHRS and YFSETQ. The length of the CDR3 is 16 residues. Trimming cost V 0 bases and J 3 bases; bases outside gene matches: 4. This CDR3 is CASSLEAGGRTDTQYF. CDR3 sequence (DNA): TGCGCCAGCAGCTTGGAAGCGGGAGGGCGAACAGATACGCAGTATTTT.

The chain combines TRBV4-2 with TRBJ2-3; 13 nucleotides align to TRBD2. CDR3 length equals 18 residues. With V trimmed by 5 bases and J by 3 bases, 11 bases remained unmatched. Germline lookup yields CDR1 LGHNA and CDR2 YNFKEQ. This CDR3 reads CASSGTSGGAGVTDTQYF. DNA for the CDR3: TGTGCCAGCAGCGGAACTAGCGGGGGGGCCGGCGTGACAGATACGCAGTATTTT.

The rearrangement joins TRBV19 to TRBJ1-4; 11 bases are shared with TRBD1. Germline trimming cut 5 bases from V and 6 bases from J; bases unmatched to any gene: 5. There are 15 residues in the CDR3. Per the germline V gene, CDR1 is LNHDA and CDR2 is SQIVND (reference sequence). CDR3 DNA: TGTGCCAGTAGTCCCGGACAGGGGGCGTATGAAAAACTGTTTTTT. It translates to CASSPGQGAYEKLFF.

This rearrangement joins TRBV6-5 to TRBJ2-7, with 12 bases fitting TRBD2. Germline lookup yields CDR1 MNHEY and CDR2 SVGAGI. Germline trimming cut 6 bases from V and 6 bases from J; bases unmatched to any gene: 6. The CDR3 loop spans 14 amino acids. The DNA for the CDR3 is TGTGCCAGCAGCCTAGCGGGAGGGCCGGGCGAGCAGTACTTC. Translating it yields CASSLAGGPGEQYF.

The J gene is TRBJ1-4, the V gene TRBV19, with D possibly matching TRBD1 (5 bases). Germline CDR1 is LNHDA and CDR2 is SQIVND (reference sequence). This CDR3 has 15 amino acids. With 6 bases removed from V and 0 bases from J, the gap between germline ends came to 11 bases. The CDR3 sequence is CASREGFSTNEKLFF. The CDR3 DNA is TGTGCCAGTAGGGAGGGGTTCTCAACTAATGAAAAACTGTTTTTT.

The CDR3 spells CASSKAKREGHEQYF. CDR3 DNA sequence: TGTGCCAGCAGCAAAGCGAAGCGGGAGGGGCACGAGCAGTACTTC. The V gene is TRBV21-1, the J gene TRBJ2-7; the D call in the table, TRBD2, was not verified against the DNA. TRBV21-1 has pseudogene status. The length of the CDR3 is 15 residues.

A single count supports this clone. This chain connects TRBV10-1 to TRBJ2-6, with unresolved D. V was trimmed by 6 bases and J by 2 bases, leaving 11 bases between them. CDR1 is WNHNN, CDR2 SYGVQD, per germline (reference sequence). The CDR3 has 15 residues. CDR3 protein: CASRSRGAGANVLTF. In DNA form, the CDR3 reads TGCGCCAGCAGGAGCCGCGGTGCTGGGGCCAACGTCCTGACTTTC.

This clone was seen more than once but under ten times. The chain couples TRBV6-5 to TRBJ2-2, with a tentative D call TRBD1 (8 bases). There are 14 residues in the CDR3. CDR1 is MNHEY and CDR2 is SVGAGI in the germline V gene. V was cut by 6 bases and J by 3 bases, with 11 bases left in between. CDR3 region: CASSTGGDTGELFF. CDR3 DNA: TGTGCCAGCAGCACAGGGGGGGACACCGGGGAGCTGTTTTTT.

The chain uses TRBV30 and TRBJ2-1; 10 positions match TRBD2. Losses at the gene ends were 2 bases for V and 9 bases for J; bases not matched to a gene: 10. CDR3 length equals 15 residues. CDR1 is GTSNPN and CDR2 is SVGIG in the germline V gene (reference sequence). The CDR3 reads CAWSPKRGGRGEQFF. The DNA of the CDR3 is TGTGCCTGGAGTCCTAAGCGGGGGGGCCGCGGTGAGCAGTTCTTC.

The V call is TRBV12-5, the J call TRBJ2-5; 9 bases fit TRBD1. Germline assignment: CDR1 LGHNT and CDR2 FRNRAP. CDR3 length: 17 residues. The V segment lost 0 bases and the J segment 6 bases; nucleotides outside the gene matches: 11. The CDR3 protein is CASGLVPGQGLVKTQYF. DNA of the CDR3: TGTGCTAGTGGTTTGGTTCCGGGACAGGGCCTTGTTAAGACCCAGTACTTC.

The chain is built from TRBV4-1 and TRBJ1-2; 7 bases agree with TRBD1. The CDR3 length is 15 residues. V trimming: 2 bases; J trimming: 4 bases; junction bases outside the gene matches: 7. Germline lookup yields CDR1 MGHRA and CDR2 YSYEKL. The CDR3 here is CASSQMMTGIYGYTF. CDR3 DNA sequence: TGCGCCAGCAGCCAAATGATGACAGGGATCTATGGCTACACCTTC.

The chain links TRBV7-2 to TRBJ2-7; D perhaps matches TRBD2 (5 bases). V gave up 1 base and J gave up 1 base, with 11 bases separating them. This CDR3 region has 15 residues. Per germline, CDR1 SGHTA and CDR2 FQGNSA. Here the CDR3 DNA reads TGTGCCAGCAGCTTAGATTTAGCGAAGTCCTACGAGCAGTACTTC. As protein: CASSLDLAKSYEQYF.

This chain joins TRBV5-1 and TRBJ1-4; D is possibly TRBD1 (5 bases). Germline CDR1 SGHRS, CDR2 YFSETQ. The CDR3 extends over 14 amino acids. The V end lost 3 bases, the J end lost 8 bases, and 14 bases lay between the germline ends. The CDR3 loop is CASSSRWGREKLFF. In DNA form, the CDR3 reads TGCGCCAGCAGCTCAAGGTGGGGGAGGGAAAAACTGTTTTTT.